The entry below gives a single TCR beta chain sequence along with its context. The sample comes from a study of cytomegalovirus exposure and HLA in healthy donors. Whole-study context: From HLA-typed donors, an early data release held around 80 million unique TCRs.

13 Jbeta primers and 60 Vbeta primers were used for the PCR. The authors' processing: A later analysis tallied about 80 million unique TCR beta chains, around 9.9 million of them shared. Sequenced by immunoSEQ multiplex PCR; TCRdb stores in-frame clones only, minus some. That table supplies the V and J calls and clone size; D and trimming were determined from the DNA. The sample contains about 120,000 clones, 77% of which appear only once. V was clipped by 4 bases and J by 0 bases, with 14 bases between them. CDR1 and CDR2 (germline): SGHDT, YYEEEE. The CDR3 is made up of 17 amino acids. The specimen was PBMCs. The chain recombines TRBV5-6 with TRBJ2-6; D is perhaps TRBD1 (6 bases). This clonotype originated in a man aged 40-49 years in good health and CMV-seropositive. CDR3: CASSPRGPPSGANVLTF. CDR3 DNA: TGTGCCAGCAGCCCCAGGGGCCCCCCCTCTGGGGCCAACGTCCTGACTTTC.